This TCR beta chain was captured in a study of response to subunit inactivated influenza vaccine. Regarding the study as a whole: Few additional T cells are recruited per seasonal influenza vaccination, authors suggested.

There are 15 residues in the CDR3. Trimming shortened V by 5 bases and J by 1 base, and 13 bases separated the two germline ends. CDR1 is SGHTA, CDR2 FQGNSA, per germline. As concerns this clonotype: Its matching antigen is unknown.

TCRdb analysed the RT-PCR reads with MiXCR anew, one entry per CDR3 protein. The data hold 500,000 to 750,000 distinct CDR3 sequences, with less than 15% observed a single time. The chain is built from TRBV7-2 and TRBJ2-3; TRBD1 is a possible D gene (5 bases). The sequences come from PBMCs from blood, collected roughly 12 days after vaccination. The TCR sequence derives from a man aged 45-65 years who received an inactivated influenza vaccine. The CDR3 DNA reads as TGTGCCAGCAGCAGGGGTGGCTATCGCACAGATACGCAGTATTTT. This sequence encodes CASSRGGYRTDTQYF.